This T cell receptor (beta chain) was sequenced during a study of shared clonotypes between healthy human individuals. Study-level information: CD4 naive and CD4 memory each took three plates per donor, while CD8 naive took two and CD8 memory one. General study results and limits: All-four-donor shared clonotypes had higher generation probabilities than non-shared clonotypes did.

About this clone: Its antigen is unidentified. The sample contains more than one DNA sequence encoding this CDR3.

Each cell subset's genomic DNA was divided evenly among several immunoSEQ plates. In replicate PCRs of sorted subsets, around 0.2 ug DNA, roughly 27,000 T cell genomes, was used. TCRdb's copy holds only in-frame clones and misses some; the assay was immunoSEQ multiplex PCR. The sample consists of 1.4 million to 1.5 million clones, 95% to 97% of them appearing once. Germline CDR1 is LNHDA and CDR2 is SQIVND (reference sequence). This CDR3 is built from 15 residues. Trimming left V 3 bases short and J 2 bases short, with 10 bases between. The V call is TRBV19, the J call TRBJ2-2, with a tentative D call TRBD1 (6 bases). Sequenced sample: naive CD4+ T cells sorted from blood. As to subset: CD45RA+ positively selected. The TCR was taken from a man aged 30-40 years in good health. Written as DNA, the CDR3 is TGTGCCAGTAGTATCCCCAGGGGAAACACCGGGGAGCTGTTTTTT. Translating gives CASSIPRGNTGELFF. Full variable domain (rest looked up from reference TRBV19 and TRBJ2-2): DGGITQSPKYLFRKEGQNVTLSCEQNLNHDAMYWYRQDPGQGLRLIYYSQIVNDFQKGDIAEGYSVSREKKESFPLTVTSAQKNPTAFYLCASSIPRGNTGELFFGEGSRLTVL.